Listed below are T cell receptor beta chains from one sample, sequenced in a study of spatial heterogeneity in lung cancer. TCRdb ran MiXCR on the 5' RACE reads and lists one entry per CDR3 protein. Of approximately 52,000 distinct CDR3 sequences in the sample, approximately 5% were seen once. The sequenced sample was PBMCs, obtained at surgery. These receptor sequences come from a male donor with early-stage non-small cell lung cancer. The CDR3 runs from the conserved cysteine through the conserved F or W. Fields, in order: CDR3 DNA, CDR3 protein, J gene, V gene, clone size, D gene. The D gene is left open where the match is weak. Clone size is shown for a subset of rows, as once, few, many or a class of expanded clone.

TGTGCCAGCAGTCAGACTAGCGGGAGCATGGAGACCCAGTACTTC CASSQTSGSMETQYF TRBJ2-5 TRBV28 many TRBD2
TGCAGTAGACCCCCTGAAAAGCAGTACTTC CSRPPEKQYF TRBJ2-7 TRBV20-1 many NA
TGCAGTGCTAGGGGTAGAGCCTTTGAGACCCAGTACTTC CSARGRAFETQYF TRBJ2-5 TRBV20-1 many NA
TGCAGTGCTAGAGCGAAGAGCAATCAGCCCCAGCATTTT CSARAKSNQPQHF TRBJ1-5 TRBV20-1 many NA
TGTGCCAGCAGTGTACTCGGGACACTGGGCGGTATAACCGGGGAGCTGTTTTTT CASSVLGTLGGITGELFF TRBJ2-2 TRBV2 few NA
TGTGCCAGCAGCTCCATGACAGGGGGAGATCAGCCCCAGCATTTT CASSSMTGGDQPQHF TRBJ1-5 TRBV5-6 many TRBD1
TGTGCCAGCAGCGTACTAGCAGGTACGCAGTATTTT CASSVLAGTQYF TRBJ2-3 TRBV9 many NA
TGCGCCAGCAGCTTGACGACAGGGGGCGGTGAAGATACGCAGTATTTT CASSLTTGGGEDTQYF TRBJ2-3 TRBV5-1 many TRBD1
TGTGCCAGCAGTGTAACCAGGCTGACCGGGGAGCTGTTTTTT CASSVTRLTGELFF TRBJ2-2 TRBV2 many NA
TGTGCCAGCAGCCAAGAGGGCAGACAGGGGTATGGCTACACCTTC CASSQEGRQGYGYTF TRBJ1-2 TRBV4-2 many TRBD1
TGCGCCAGCAGCTTGGAGGGCGGCTCGCAAGAGACCCAGTACTTC CASSLEGGSQETQYF TRBJ2-5 TRBV5-1 many NA
TGTGCCAGCAGCTTAAGATCAGGACTAGTCTACAATGAGCAGTTCTTC CASSLRSGLVYNEQFF TRBJ2-1 TRBV11-2 many TRBD2
TGTGCCAGCAGTGTGCACCCCGGGACAGGGGTCAATGAGCAGTTCTTC CASSVHPGTGVNEQFF TRBJ2-1 TRBV27 many TRBD1
TGTGCCAGTAGTTTGAACAGAATCCTCTATGGCTACACCTTC CASSLNRILYGYTF TRBJ1-2 TRBV19 many NA
TGTGCCAGCAGAGAAGGGGGCTCCTACAATGAGCAGTTCTTC CASREGGSYNEQFF TRBJ2-1 TRBV2 many NA
TGCAGTGCTGACCCTGAGGCATGGACAACAGATACGCAGTATTTT CSADPEAWTTDTQYF TRBJ2-3 TRBV20-1 NA NA
TGTGCCAGCAGTTTGGATAGGGGGCCCCCATTGAACACTGAAGCTTTCTTT CASSLDRGPPLNTEAFF TRBJ1-1 TRBV6-2/TRBV6-3 many TRBD1
TGTGCCAGCAGCGCCGAATCGTGGTACAATGAGCAGTTCTTC CASSAESWYNEQFF TRBJ2-1 TRBV9 many NA
TGTGCCAGCAAGGGACCGCCCACCGGGGAGCTGTTTTTT CASKGPPTGELFF TRBJ2-2 TRBV12-3/TRBV12-4 many NA
TGTGCCAGCACCTTGGGGGCCTCGGGTTGGAGTGAGCAGTTCTTC CASTLGASGWSEQFF TRBJ2-1 TRBV7-2 few NA
TGCGCCAGCAGTGTGCGAGGTTCGGAGACCCAGTACTTC CASSVRGSETQYF TRBJ2-5 TRBV10-2 many NA
TGCAGTGCTAGAAGCGGCGGGAGCTCCTACAATGAGCAGTTCTTC CSARSGGSSYNEQFF TRBJ2-1 TRBV20-1 many TRBD2
TGCGCCAGCAGCTCCCGGGAGACCCAGTACTTC CASSSRETQYF TRBJ2-5 TRBV5-1 many NA
TGTGCCAGCAGTTACCACCCCCCGGGTAGCGGACAAGAGACCCAGTACTTC CASSYHPPGSGQETQYF TRBJ2-5 TRBV6-2/TRBV6-3 many NA
TGCGCCAGCAGCCAACCCCCGACAGGAATGAGCTCCTACAATGAGCAGTTCTTC CASSQPPTGMSSYNEQFF TRBJ2-1 TRBV4-1 many NA
TGCGCCAGCAGCTTGGCAGCGGGAGGAGTAGAGACCCAGTACTTC CASSLAAGGVETQYF TRBJ2-5 TRBV5-1 many TRBD2
TGTGCCAGCAGCTTAAACCCTAGCGTCGCCTACGAGCAGTACTTC CASSLNPSVAYEQYF TRBJ2-7 TRBV11-2 many NA
TGTGCCACCAACCCAAGCGGCGGGAGAAGCACAGATACGCAGTATTTT CATNPSGGRSTDTQYF TRBJ2-3 TRBV12-3/TRBV12-4 many TRBD2
TGTGCCAGCAGCGTTGGTCACGGGTCAACTAATGAAAAACTGTTTTTT CASSVGHGSTNEKLFF TRBJ1-4 TRBV9 NA NA
TGCAGTGCTAGAGATCCGAGGACCCCCGCCGGGGAGCTGTTTTTT CSARDPRTPAGELFF TRBJ2-2 TRBV20-1 many NA
TGCGCCAGCAGTAGCAGGGAAGGTAAGGTCAATGAGCAGTTCTTC CASSSREGKVNEQFF TRBJ2-1 TRBV4-1 many NA
TGCAGCATTCTCGACGGGGCAGAGAACACCGGGGAGCTGTTTTTT CSILDGAENTGELFF TRBJ2-2 TRBV29-1 many NA